A single sample is the source of the 2 T cell receptor beta chains below, sequenced in a study of shared clonotypes between healthy human individuals. The protocol was immunoSEQ multiplex PCR, while the TCRdb copy is restricted to in-frame clones and leaves out a portion. The profile shows about a million clones, roughly 77% of them singletons. The specimen was memory CD4+ T cells from PBMCs. The subset was: CD45RA-negative fraction. Receptors originate from a man aged 18 to 29 in good health. Some clones in this sample may be carry-over from other donors' samples.

The chain joins TRBV29-1 to TRBJ2-7, with a possible D match to TRBD2 (5 bases). Germline CDR1 reads SQVTM; CDR2 reads ANQGSEA. Trimming pared 4 bases from V and 6 bases from J, leaving 13 bases between. The CDR3 covers 12 residues. CDR3 sequence (DNA): TGCAGCGTTGTAGGGCGGACTCCCGAGCAGTACTTC. This sequence encodes CSVVGRTPEQYF.

The chain employs TRBV7-2 and TRBJ2-2, with a tentative D call TRBD1 (6 bases). CDR3 length: 14 residues. Trimming left V 4 bases short and J 1 base short, with 7 bases between. Germline CDR1 and CDR2: SGHTA and FQGNSA. CDR3 sequence reads: CASSSDRNTGELFF. CDR3 coding DNA: TGTGCCAGCAGCTCGGACAGGAACACCGGGGAGCTGTTTTTT.